A few counts support the clone carrying this T cell receptor beta chain. Participant reports of clinical history set cohort assignment. Two negative PCRs, clearance, or symptom resolution had been documented for recovered Cohort 3 donors. Profiling relied on immunoSEQ multiplex PCR, and the TCRdb table lists in-frame clones only, not all of them. Counted here are about 400,000 clones, under 90% occurring once; the ten biggest clones make up 1.5% to 2%. This entry belongs to a study of blood T cell repertoires in COVID-19. Overall study context: Acute-phase and convalescent COVID-19 samples originated in the United States, Italy and Spain. T cells, B-cell-depleted T cells, or PBMCs supplied cDNA or gDNA.

Per germline, CDR1 SGHRS and CDR2 YFSETQ. The CDR3 spans 14 residues. V was trimmed by 2 bases and J by 5 bases, leaving 10 bases between them. The sequence was obtained from a woman aged 25 to 45 who had recovered from COVID-19. The rearrangement uses TRBV5-1 and TRBJ2-2; possibly TRBD1 for D (6 bases). Sequences were obtained from PBMCs or T cells enriched from blood (not recorded which). The CDR3 sequence: CASSFGQGTGELFF. The DNA of the CDR3 is TGCGCCAGCAGCTTTGGGCAGGGGACCGGGGAGCTGTTTTTT.